One T cell receptor beta chain is described in this entry. Its antigen is unidentified. This entry belongs to a study of shared clonotypes between healthy human individuals. CDR3 length: 15 amino acids. V lost 3 bases and J lost 1, with 12 bases in between. Germline V gene data show CDR1 as MNHNS and CDR2 as SASEGT. General observations from the study: With few donors, the genetic and exposure-history diversity represented was limited.

Replicate PCRs run on sorted subsets employed 200 ng DNA, approximately 30,000 T cell genomes. Produced via immunoSEQ multiplex PCR; TCRdb's table is partial and in-frame only. The repertoire holds millions of clones, with roughly 94% as singletons. Positive CCR7 selection of CD45RO-negative cells yielded the naive CD8 cells, and terminally differentiated effector memory CD45RA+ cells were excluded. The donors were all Caucasian adults (living in Nashville, Tennessee). The J gene is TRBJ1-1, the V gene TRBV6-1; the D gene is possibly TRBD1 (5 bases). The sequenced sample was naive CD8+ T cells sorted from blood. This sequence originates from a man between 18 and 35 years old in good health. Here the CDR3 reads CASSDHEGWNTEAFF. CDR3 nucleotide sequence: TGTGCCAGCAGTGATCATGAGGGGTGGAACACTGAAGCTTTCTTT.